This TCR beta chain was observed in a study of regulatory T cells in long-lasting Graves disease. Time point of the sample: newly diagnosed GD, antithyroid drugs for less than 3 months. The TCR library was made from RNA extracted from PBMCs. Broader study findings: Only a small sample size was used, which may have cut accuracy.

Sequencing libraries for TCR beta were prepared with iRepertoire HTBI primers and Arm-PCR of CDR3 regions. One entry per CDR3 protein results from TCRdb running MiXCR on the multiplex PCR reads. The sample consists of 440,000 or so distinct CDR3 sequences, about 15% of them appearing once. V was clipped by 5 bases and J by 4 bases; unmatched bases: 7. The germline V gene encodes CDR1 LNHDA and CDR2 SQIVND (reference sequence). This CDR3 spans 15 amino acids. For this clonotype: The target antigen is unknown.

This same sample was also taken into another study, of T cells in Graves' hyperthyroidism and ophthalmopathy. This second study says: Diagnosis of hyperthyroidism was new in patients aged 18 to 65, and its duration was under 2 months. With the HTBI primer set, the TCR CDR3 went through a first round of RT-PCR. The blood repertoire included most of the expanded thyroid clonotypes above 0.001.

Source: peripheral blood mononuclear cells (PBMCs), taken at new diagnosis, from a patient treated with antithyroid drugs. The TCR was taken from a woman in her twenties or thirties with Graves disease. The chain uses TRBV19 and TRBJ1-5; 8 bases map to TRBD1. The CDR3 coding sequence is TGTGCCAGTAGTTCCACACGGACAGGGAATCAGCCCCAGCATTTT. It is translated as CASSSTRTGNQPQHF.